This entry is about one TCR beta chain. Its antigen remains unknown. Other DNA sequences in the same sample also yield this CDR3. The whole isolated RNA underwent reverse transcription, so sequencing captured expressed TCRB transcripts. Some clones are missing from TCRdb's copy, which holds only in-frame ones; the method was immunoSEQ multiplex PCR. The table shows about 320,000 clones, with 11% to 15% occurring only once. This sample is part of a study of beta chain features in type 1 diabetes. CDR3 length equals 12 residues. Between the trimmed V and J ends, which lost 7 bases and 7 bases, there was a span of 11 bases. Germline V gene lookup returns CDR1 MNHEY and CDR2 SVGAGI. Study-wide findings and caveats: A closer apparent resemblance between naive, central memory and Treg TCRB repertoires was seen in patients than in healthy donors. In these data, an HLA type influence on TCRB rearrangement remained unresolved.

The clonotype comes from a man aged 25 to 40 in good health. The chain joins TRBV6-5 to TRBJ1-5, with D maybe TRBD1 (5 bases). Sequencing was performed on central memory CD4+ T cells from blood. In nucleotides, the CDR3 is TGTGCCAGCACCACGGGGGGGCAGCCCCAGCATTTT. It encodes CASTTGGQPQHF.